Following are 20 T cell receptor beta chains from one sample sequenced in a study of shared clonotypes between healthy human individuals. The protocol was immunoSEQ multiplex PCR, while the TCRdb copy is restricted to in-frame clones and leaves out a portion. The profile shows around 650,000 clones, about 96% of them singletons. Selected positively for CCR7 and CD45RO-negative, naive CD8 cells excluded terminally differentiated effector memory CD45RA+ cells. Sequencing was done on a sample of naive CD8+ T cells sorted from blood. The receptors here all came from a woman aged 30 to 39 in good health.

The gene calls are TRBV7-8 and TRBJ2-1, with D perhaps TRBD2 (7 bases). The CDR3 is 19 residues long. From germline, CDR1 is SGHVS and CDR2 FQNEAQ. The V end was cut by 0 bases, the J end by 9 bases, with 27 bases between. CDR3 amino acids: CASSLAIRGAGHPWGEQFF. The CDR3 nucleotides read TGTGCCAGCAGCTTAGCCATCCGAGGAGCGGGACACCCCTGGGGTGAGCAGTTCTTC.

V usage is TRBV27 and J usage is TRBJ2-1, with D possibly being TRBD2 (5 bases). Looked up from germline, CDR1 is MNHEY and CDR2 is SMNVEV (reference sequence). The CDR3 consists of 14 residues. The V and J ends lost 5 bases and 6 bases respectively, with 14 bases between them. CDR3 region: CASSPSGLFNEQFF. In DNA form, the CDR3 reads TGTGCCAGCAGTCCATCAGGACTCTTCAATGAGCAGTTCTTC.

The rearrangement joins TRBV7-6 to TRBJ2-7; D is uncertain. The CDR3 length is 15 residues. V lost 5 bases and J 0 bases, leaving 14 bases between the germline ends. Germline V lookup: CDR1 SGHVS, CDR2 FNYEAQ. The CDR3 region has the DNA TGTGCCAGCAGCCCCAGTGGCCGTCGCTCCTACGAGCAGTACTTC. Translation gives CASSPSGRRSYEQYF.

Regarding this clone: In the same sample, other DNA sequences code for this CDR3. The CDR3 DNA reads as TGCGCCAGCAGCCAAGGCAGGACTAGCAATCAGCCCCAGCATTTT. This gives the protein CASSQGRTSNQPQHF. The chain employs TRBV4-1 and TRBJ1-5, with D uncertain. This CDR3 is built from 15 residues. Germline V gene data show CDR1 as MGHRA and CDR2 as YSYEKL. Between the trimmed V and J ends, which lost 1 base and 0 bases, there was a span of 7 bases.

The chain uses TRBV11-2 and TRBJ2-1; D uncertain. Per germline, CDR1 SGHAT and CDR2 FQNNGV. With 7 bases removed from V and 13 bases from J, the gap between germline ends came to 20 bases. The CDR3 contains 13 residues. DNA for the CDR3: TGTGCCAGCACCGCCGGCGGATCCAGCGATCAGTTCTTC. This translates into CASTAGGSSDQFF.

This clone was counted a single time. The same CDR3 also results from other DNA sequences found in this sample. The gene calls are TRBV13 and TRBJ2-2, with TRBD2 matching 8 bases. Trimming cost V 4 bases and J 3 bases; bases outside gene matches: 1. The CDR3 covers 14 residues. Germline values: CDR1 PRHDT, CDR2 FYEKMQ (reference sequence). The CDR3 DNA is TGTGCCAGCAGCTCCGGGGGGGACACCGGGGAGCTGTTTTTT. Its translation is CASSSGGDTGELFF.

This clone appeared once. This chain joins TRBV19 and TRBJ2-7; D gene ambiguous. Germline V gene sequence: CDR1 LNHDA, CDR2 SQIVND (reference sequence). V lost 1 base to trimming and J lost 0 bases, with 13 bases between them. The CDR3 is made up of 16 amino acids. The CDR3 here is CASSIGWQTSSYEQYF. DNA for the CDR3: TGTGCCAGTAGTATAGGTTGGCAGACCTCCTCCTACGAGCAGTACTTC.

CDR3 nucleotides: TGTGCCAGCAGCCCTCAGTACACAGATACGCAGTATTTT. This sequence encodes CASSPQYTDTQYF. The chain uses TRBV5-6 and TRBJ2-3; no definite D call. Deletions cut 4 bases from V and 2 bases from J, with 8 bases between. The CDR3 totals 13 residues. CDR1 and CDR2 (germline): SGHDT, YYEEEE. Full variable domain (rest looked up from reference TRBV5-6 and TRBJ2-3): DAGVTQSPTHLIKTRGQQVTLRCSPKSGHDTVSWYQQALGQGPQFIFQYYEEEERQRGNFPDRFSGHQFPNYSSELNVNALLLGDSALYLCASSPQYTDTQYFGPGTRLTVL.

The V and J genes are TRBV5-4 and TRBJ2-1; no reliable D call. The CDR3 is made up of 15 amino acids. Germline V gene data show CDR1 as SGHNT and CDR2 as YYREEE (reference sequence). V was cut by 0 bases and J by 0 bases, with 7 bases left in between. The CDR3 region is CASSLGANSYNEQFF. Written as DNA, the CDR3 is TGTGCCAGCAGCTTGGGAGCGAACTCCTACAATGAGCAGTTCTTC.

The chain carries TRBV5-1 and TRBJ1-4; tentative D call: TRBD1 (5 bases). The V gene's germline CDR1 is SGHRS and CDR2 YFSETQ. CDR3 size: 21 residues. V gave up 7 bases and J gave up 0 bases, with 31 bases separating them. CDR3 amino acids: CASVSPGNLLSRSTTNEKLFF. CDR3 DNA: TGCGCCAGCGTTTCCCCAGGGAACTTACTTAGTCGGAGCACAACTAATGAAAAACTGTTTTTT.

V is TRBV5-5 and J is TRBJ2-7, with 7 bases that match TRBD2. Germline CDR1 is SGHKS and CDR2 is YYEKEE (reference sequence). J gave up 5 bases and V 4 bases, and 9 bases lay outside the gene matches. CDR3 length: 14 residues. CDR3 sequence (DNA): TGTGCCAGCAGCATGGGGGAGGGTCTAGACGAGCAGTACTTC. Protein product: CASSMGEGLDEQYF.

The chain joins TRBV4-1 to TRBJ1-5; D is ambiguous. V gave up 1 base and J gave up 5 bases, with 9 bases separating them. The CDR3 runs to 14 residues. Germline values: CDR1 MGHRA, CDR2 YSYEKL. CDR3 in DNA: TGCGCCAGCAGCCAAGGTGAAGGGTATCAGCCCCAGCATTTT. Translating it yields CASSQGEGYQPQHF.

Here the CDR3 DNA reads TGCGCCAGCAGTGCGGGGCAGACCCTGCCCTACGAGCAGTACTTC. This gives the protein CASSAGQTLPYEQYF. The rearrangement links TRBV10-1 to TRBJ2-7, with D possibly being TRBD1 or TRBD2 (5 bases each). Germline V gene sequence: CDR1 WNHNN, CDR2 SYGVQD (reference sequence). This CDR3 has 15 amino acids. Trimming cost V 4 bases and J 2 bases, with 15 bases left between them.

CDR3 sequence reads: CASSLVTKSYEQYF. The CDR3 DNA is TGTGCCAGCAGCTTAGTCACCAAATCCTACGAGCAGTACTTC. This chain joins TRBV7-9 and TRBJ2-7; D not certain. This CDR3 contains 14 residues. Trimming removed 1 base at V and 1 base at J, with 8 bases between. From germline, CDR1 is SEHNR and CDR2 FQNEAQ (reference sequence).

This clone appeared a few times. The chain is built from TRBV7-9 and TRBJ1-5; D is perhaps TRBD1 (5 bases). Germline values: CDR1 SEHNR, CDR2 FQNEAQ (reference sequence). V was shortened by 4 bases and J by 10 bases, with 11 bases between the two germline ends. This CDR3 has 12 residues. This CDR3 reads CASSSGLEPQHF. The DNA of the CDR3 is TGTGCCAGCAGCTCAGGGCTTGAACCCCAGCATTTT. The full variable domain, its missing parts supplied by reference TRBV7-9 and TRBJ1-5, is DTGVSQNPRHKITKRGQNVTFRCDPISEHNRLYWYRQTLGQGPEFLTYFQNEAQLEKSRLLSDRFSAERPKGSFSTLEIQRTEQGDSAMYLCASSSGLEPQHFGDGTRLSIL.

The chain is built from TRBV6-5 and TRBJ2-1; D may be TRBD1 (5 bases). In germline, CDR1 is MNHEY, CDR2 SVGAGI. The V gene lost 2 bases and the J gene lost 7 bases, with 9 bases spanning the gap. The CDR3 spans 13 residues. The DNA for the CDR3 is TGTGCCAGCAGTTACCAGGGAAGGAATGAGCAGTTCTTC. Protein: CASSYQGRNEQFF.

The chain joins TRBV7-9 to TRBJ2-5; 8 bases align to TRBD1. Trimming at V came to 5 bases and at J to 1 base, leaving 15 bases not matched to a gene. This CDR3 has 18 amino acids. Germline V lookup: CDR1 SEHNR, CDR2 FQNEAQ (reference sequence). The chain's CDR3 is CASSQPDREGERQETQYF. The CDR3 DNA follows: TGTGCCAGCAGCCAGCCGGACAGGGAAGGTGAACGCCAAGAGACCCAGTACTTC.

In the case of this clone: This specimen includes other DNA sequences encoding the same CDR3. J is TRBJ2-7 and V is TRBV28; the D is unclear. Germline CDR1 and CDR2: MDHEN and SYDVKM. The V and J ends lost 3 bases and 3 bases respectively, with 3 bases between them. The CDR3 loop spans 11 amino acids. The CDR3 reads CASSFNYEQYF. The CDR3 DNA reads as TGTGCCAGCAGTTTTAACTACGAGCAGTACTTC.

The chain has TRBV27 and TRBJ2-7; 10 bases fit TRBD1. The CDR3 covers 13 residues. The junction had 5 bases not matched to a gene; V was cut back by 7 bases and J by 5 bases. The germline CDR1 and CDR2 sequences are MNHEY and SMNVEV (reference sequence). The CDR3 coding sequence is TGTGCCAGCATCCCCGGGACAGGGGACGAGCAGTACTTC. It codes for CASIPGTGDEQYF.

The chain has TRBV28 and TRBJ2-3, with D possibly TRBD1 on 5 matching bases. In germline, CDR1 is MDHEN, CDR2 SYDVKM. The V end lost 3 bases, the J end lost 4 bases, and 20 bases lay between the germline ends. The CDR3 runs 17 residues. CDR3 nucleotide sequence: TGTGCCAGCAGTTTTATTCTGGACACCCCCGGTCCAGATACGCAGTATTTT. Protein: CASSFILDTPGPDTQYF.